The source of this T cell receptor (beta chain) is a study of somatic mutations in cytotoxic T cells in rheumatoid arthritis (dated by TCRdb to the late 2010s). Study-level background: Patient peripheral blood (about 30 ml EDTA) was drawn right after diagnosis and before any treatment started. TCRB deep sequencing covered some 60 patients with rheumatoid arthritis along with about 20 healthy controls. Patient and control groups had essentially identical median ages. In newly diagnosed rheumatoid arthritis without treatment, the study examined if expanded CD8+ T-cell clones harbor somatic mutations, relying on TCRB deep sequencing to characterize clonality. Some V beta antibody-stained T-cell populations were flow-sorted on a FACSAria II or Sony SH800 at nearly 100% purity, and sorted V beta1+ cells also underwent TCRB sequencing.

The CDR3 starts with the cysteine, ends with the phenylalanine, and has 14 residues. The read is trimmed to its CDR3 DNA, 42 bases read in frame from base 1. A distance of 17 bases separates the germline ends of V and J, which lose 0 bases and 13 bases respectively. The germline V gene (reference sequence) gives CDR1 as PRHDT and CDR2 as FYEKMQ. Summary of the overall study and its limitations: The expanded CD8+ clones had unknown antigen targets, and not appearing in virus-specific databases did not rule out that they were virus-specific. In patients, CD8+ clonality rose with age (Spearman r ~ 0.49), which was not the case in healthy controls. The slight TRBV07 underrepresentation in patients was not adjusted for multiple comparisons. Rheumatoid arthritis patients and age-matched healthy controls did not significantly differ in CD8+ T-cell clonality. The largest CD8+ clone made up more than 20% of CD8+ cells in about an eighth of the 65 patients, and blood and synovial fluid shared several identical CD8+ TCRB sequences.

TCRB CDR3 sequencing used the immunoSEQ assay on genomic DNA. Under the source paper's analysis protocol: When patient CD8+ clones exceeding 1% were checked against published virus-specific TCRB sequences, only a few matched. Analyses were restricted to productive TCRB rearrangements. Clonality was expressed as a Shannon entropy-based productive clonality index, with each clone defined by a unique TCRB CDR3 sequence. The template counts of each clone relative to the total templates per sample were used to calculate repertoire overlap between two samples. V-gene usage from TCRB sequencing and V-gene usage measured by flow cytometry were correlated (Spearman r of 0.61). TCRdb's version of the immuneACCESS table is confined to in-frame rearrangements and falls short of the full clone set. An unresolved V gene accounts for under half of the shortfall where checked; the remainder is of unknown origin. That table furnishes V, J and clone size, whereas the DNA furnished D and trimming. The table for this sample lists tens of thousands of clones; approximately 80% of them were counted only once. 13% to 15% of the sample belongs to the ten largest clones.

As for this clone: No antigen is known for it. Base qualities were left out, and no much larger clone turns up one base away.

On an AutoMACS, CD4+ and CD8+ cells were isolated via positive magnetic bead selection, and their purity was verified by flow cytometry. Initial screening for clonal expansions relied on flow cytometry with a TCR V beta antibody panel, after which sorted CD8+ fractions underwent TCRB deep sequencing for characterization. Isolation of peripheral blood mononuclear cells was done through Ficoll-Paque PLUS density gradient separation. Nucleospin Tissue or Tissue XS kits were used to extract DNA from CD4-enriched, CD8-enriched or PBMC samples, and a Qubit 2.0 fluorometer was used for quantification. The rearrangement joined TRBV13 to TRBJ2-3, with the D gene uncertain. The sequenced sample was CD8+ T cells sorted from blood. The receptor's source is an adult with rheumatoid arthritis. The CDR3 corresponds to CASSLGSPVELEYF. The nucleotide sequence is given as TGTGCCAGCAGCTTAGGGAGCCCGGTAGAGTTGGAGTATTTT.